The clone carrying this T cell receptor beta chain was recorded once. The CDR3 consists of 14 residues. V lost 2 bases and J lost 5; bases outside the gene matches: 5. Germline assignment: CDR1 LGHDT and CDR2 YNNKEL (reference sequence). This entry comes from a study of blood T cell repertoires in COVID-19. Method: immunoSEQ multiplex PCR; TCRdb's copy keeps in-frame clones and lacks some. The sample carries more than 150,000 clones, about 90% recorded once. The material sequenced was peripheral blood. This chain connects TRBV3-1 (or the pseudogene TRBV3-2) to TRBJ1-1, with TRBD1 matching 7 bases. The receptor was isolated from a woman aged 70-85 years with acute or convalescent COVID-19. The CDR3 protein is CASSQRAGGTEAFF. In DNA, the CDR3 is TGTGCCAGCAGCCAAAGGGCAGGGGGAACTGAAGCTTTCTTT.